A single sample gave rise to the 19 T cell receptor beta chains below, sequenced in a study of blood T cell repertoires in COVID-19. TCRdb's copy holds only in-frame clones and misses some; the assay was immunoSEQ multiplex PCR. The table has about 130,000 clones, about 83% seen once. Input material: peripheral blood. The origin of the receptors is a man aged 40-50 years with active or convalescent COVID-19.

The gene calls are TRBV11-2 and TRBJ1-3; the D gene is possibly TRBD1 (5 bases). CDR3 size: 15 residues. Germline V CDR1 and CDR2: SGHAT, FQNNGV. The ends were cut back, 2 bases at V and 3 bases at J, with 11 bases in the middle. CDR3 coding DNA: TGTGCCAGCAGCTTAAGGGACTTTGGTGGAAACACCATATATTTT. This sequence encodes CASSLRDFGGNTIYF.

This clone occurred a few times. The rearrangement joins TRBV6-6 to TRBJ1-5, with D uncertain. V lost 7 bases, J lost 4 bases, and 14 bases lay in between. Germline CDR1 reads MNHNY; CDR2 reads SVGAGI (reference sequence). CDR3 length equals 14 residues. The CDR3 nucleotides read TGTGCCAGCACCTACGGGTCGGGGAATCAGCCCCAGCATTTT. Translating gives CASTYGSGNQPQHF.

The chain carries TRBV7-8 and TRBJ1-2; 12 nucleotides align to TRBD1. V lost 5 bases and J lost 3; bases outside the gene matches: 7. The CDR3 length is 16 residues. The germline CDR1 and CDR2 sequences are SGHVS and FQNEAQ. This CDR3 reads CASSRGTGGVYYGYTF. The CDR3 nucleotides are TGTGCCAGCAGCCGTGGGACAGGGGGCGTTTACTATGGCTACACCTTC.

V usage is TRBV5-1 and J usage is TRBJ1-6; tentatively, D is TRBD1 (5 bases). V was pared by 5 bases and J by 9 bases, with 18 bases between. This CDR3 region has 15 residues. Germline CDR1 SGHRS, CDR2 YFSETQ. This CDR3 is CASSMAPGVSSPLHF. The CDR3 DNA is TGCGCCAGCAGTATGGCCCCGGGGGTGAGTTCACCCCTCCACTTT.

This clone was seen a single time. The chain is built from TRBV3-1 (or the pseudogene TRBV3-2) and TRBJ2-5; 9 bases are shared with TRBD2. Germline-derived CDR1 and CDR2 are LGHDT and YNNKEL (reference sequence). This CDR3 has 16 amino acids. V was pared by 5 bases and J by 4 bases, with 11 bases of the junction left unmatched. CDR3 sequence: CASSANWAGGAETQYF. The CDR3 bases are TGTGCCAGCAGCGCGAATTGGGCGGGGGGGGCAGAGACCCAGTACTTC.

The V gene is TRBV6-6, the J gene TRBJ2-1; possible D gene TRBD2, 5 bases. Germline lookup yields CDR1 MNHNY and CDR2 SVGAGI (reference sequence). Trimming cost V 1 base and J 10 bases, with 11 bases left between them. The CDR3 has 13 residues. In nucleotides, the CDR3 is TGTGCCAGCAGTTACTGGGAGCGTCGGGAGCAGTTCTTC. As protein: CASSYWERREQFF.

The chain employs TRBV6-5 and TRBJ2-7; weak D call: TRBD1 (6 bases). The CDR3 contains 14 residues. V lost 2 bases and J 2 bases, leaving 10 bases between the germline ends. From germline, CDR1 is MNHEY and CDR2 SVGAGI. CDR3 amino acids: CASSYRDTPYEQYF. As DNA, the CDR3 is TGTGCCAGCAGTTACCGGGACACCCCCTACGAGCAGTACTTC.

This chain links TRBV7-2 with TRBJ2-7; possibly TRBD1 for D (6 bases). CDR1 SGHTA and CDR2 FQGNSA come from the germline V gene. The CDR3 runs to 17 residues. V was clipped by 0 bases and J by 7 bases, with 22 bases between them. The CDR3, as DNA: TGTGCCAGCAGCTTAGCGGCGATTGGGGGCGCGAGGGGAGAGCAGTACTTC. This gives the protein CASSLAAIGGARGEQYF.

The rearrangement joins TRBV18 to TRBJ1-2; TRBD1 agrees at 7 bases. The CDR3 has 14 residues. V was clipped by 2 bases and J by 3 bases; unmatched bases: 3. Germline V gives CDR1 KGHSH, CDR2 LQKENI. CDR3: CASSPGGTDYGYTF. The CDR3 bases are TGTGCCAGCTCACCAGGCGGGACAGACTATGGCTACACCTTC.

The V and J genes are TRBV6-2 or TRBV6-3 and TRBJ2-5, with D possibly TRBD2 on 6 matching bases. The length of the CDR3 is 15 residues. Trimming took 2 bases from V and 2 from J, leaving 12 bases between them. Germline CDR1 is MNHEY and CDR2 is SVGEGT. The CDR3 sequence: CASSYPGGPQETQYF. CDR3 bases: TGTGCCAGCAGTTACCCCGGGGGTCCGCAAGAGACCCAGTACTTC.

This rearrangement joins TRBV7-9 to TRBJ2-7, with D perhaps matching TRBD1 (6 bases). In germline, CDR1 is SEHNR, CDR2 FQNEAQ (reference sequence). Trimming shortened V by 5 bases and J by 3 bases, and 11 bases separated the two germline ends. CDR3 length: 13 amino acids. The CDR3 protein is CASSTGHLYEQYF. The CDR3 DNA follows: TGTGCCAGCAGCACGGGACACCTCTACGAGCAGTACTTC.

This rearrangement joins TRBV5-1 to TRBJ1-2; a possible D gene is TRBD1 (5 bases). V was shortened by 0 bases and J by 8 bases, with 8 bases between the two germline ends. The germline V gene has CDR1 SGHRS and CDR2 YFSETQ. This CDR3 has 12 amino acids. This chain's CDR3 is CASSLDRGGYTF. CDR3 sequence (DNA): TGCGCCAGCAGCTTGGACCGGGGGGGCTACACCTTC.

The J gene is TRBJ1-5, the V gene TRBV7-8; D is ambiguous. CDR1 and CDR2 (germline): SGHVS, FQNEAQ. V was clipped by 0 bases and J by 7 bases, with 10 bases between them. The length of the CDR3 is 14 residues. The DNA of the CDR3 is TGTGCCAGCAGCTTAGCCCCAGGATCCCAGCCCCAGCATTTT. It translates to CASSLAPGSQPQHF.

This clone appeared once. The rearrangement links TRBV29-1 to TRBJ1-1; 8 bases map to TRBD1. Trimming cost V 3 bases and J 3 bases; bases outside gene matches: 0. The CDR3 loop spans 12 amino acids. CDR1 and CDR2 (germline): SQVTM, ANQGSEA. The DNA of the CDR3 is TGCAGCGTTGACAGGGGGCACACTGAAGCTTTCTTT. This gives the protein CSVDRGHTEAFF.

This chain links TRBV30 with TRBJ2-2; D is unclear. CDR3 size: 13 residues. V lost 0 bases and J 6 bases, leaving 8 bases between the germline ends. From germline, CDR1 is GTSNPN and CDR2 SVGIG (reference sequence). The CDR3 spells CAWSVGFAGELFF. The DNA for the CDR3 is TGTGCCTGGAGTGTCGGGTTCGCCGGGGAGCTGTTTTTT.

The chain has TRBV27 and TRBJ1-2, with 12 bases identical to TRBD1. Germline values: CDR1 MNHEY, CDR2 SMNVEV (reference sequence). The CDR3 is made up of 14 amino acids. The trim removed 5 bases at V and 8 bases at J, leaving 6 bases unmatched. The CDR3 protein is CASSRRDRGHGYTF. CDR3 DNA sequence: TGTGCCAGCAGTCGCCGGGACAGGGGGCACGGCTACACCTTC.

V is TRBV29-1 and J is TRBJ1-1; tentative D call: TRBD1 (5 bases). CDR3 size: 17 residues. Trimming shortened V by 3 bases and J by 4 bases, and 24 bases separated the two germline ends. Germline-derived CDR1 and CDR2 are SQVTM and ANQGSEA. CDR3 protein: CSVDWQGWPTRGTEAFF. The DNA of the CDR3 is TGCAGCGTTGACTGGCAGGGATGGCCGACCAGAGGCACTGAAGCTTTCTTT.

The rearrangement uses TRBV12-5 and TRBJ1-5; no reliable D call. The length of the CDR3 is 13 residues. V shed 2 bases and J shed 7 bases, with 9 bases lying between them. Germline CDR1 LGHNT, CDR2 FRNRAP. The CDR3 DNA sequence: TGTGCTAGTGGTTTGTATCCCGAGCAGCCCCAGCATTTT. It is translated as CASGLYPEQPQHF. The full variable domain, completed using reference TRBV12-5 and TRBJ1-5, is DARVTQTPRHKVTEMGQEVTMRCQPILGHNTVFWYRQTMMQGLELLAYFRNRAPLDDSGMPKDRFSAEMPDATLATLKIQPSEPRDSAVYFCASGLYPEQPQHFGDGTRLSIL.

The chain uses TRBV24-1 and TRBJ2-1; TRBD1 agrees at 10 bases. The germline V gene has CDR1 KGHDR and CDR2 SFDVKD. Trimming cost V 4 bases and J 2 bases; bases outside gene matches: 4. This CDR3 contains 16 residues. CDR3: CATSDSTGGAYNEQFF. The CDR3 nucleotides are TGTGCCACCAGTGACTCGACAGGGGGCGCCTACAATGAGCAGTTCTTC.